The rows below give T cell receptor beta chains drawn from one sample of a study of TIL therapy for anti-PD-1-resistant metastatic lung cancer. Method: immunoSEQ multiplex PCR; TCRdb's copy keeps in-frame clones and lacks some. The table includes 55,000 to 65,000 clones, around 67% detected once. This material consisted of blood, taken at baseline. The origin of the receptors is a person aged 25 to 79 with non-small cell lung cancer. CDR3s include the opening cysteine and the closing phenylalanine or tryptophan. Fields, in order: J gene, clone size, D gene, CDR3 length, V gene, CDR3 DNA, CDR3 protein. A D gene is named only where the DNA matches it firmly. Where a row states a size, it is once, few, many or the class of an expanded clone; other rows omit it.

j_gene: TRBJ2-5; abundance: -; d_gene: TRBD1; len: 15; v_gene: TRBV5-6; CDR3nt: TGTGCCAGCAGCTCGACAGGGGGGATCCAAGAGACCCAGTACTTC; CDR3aa: CASSSTGGIQETQYF
j_gene: TRBJ2-5; abundance: -; d_gene: -; len: 12; v_gene: TRBV5-1; CDR3nt: TGCGCCAGTTCTTACTGGGGGGAGACCCAGTACTTC; CDR3aa: CASSYWGETQYF
j_gene: TRBJ1-1; abundance: once; d_gene: -; len: 12; v_gene: TRBV6-6; CDR3nt: TGTGCCAGCAGTCAGAGCGGTTCTGAAGCTTTCTTT; CDR3aa: CASSQSGSEAFF
j_gene: TRBJ1-4; abundance: -; d_gene: TRBD1; len: 17; v_gene: TRBV28; CDR3nt: TGTGCCAGCAGTTTACCCGGACAGGGCGGGAAGAATGAAAAACTGTTTTTT; CDR3aa: CASSLPGQGGKNEKLFF
j_gene: TRBJ1-4; abundance: -; d_gene: TRBD1; len: 15; v_gene: TRBV6-5; CDR3nt: TGTGCCAGCAGTTACAACAGGGGAAGCAATGAAAAACTGTTTTTT; CDR3aa: CASSYNRGSNEKLFF
j_gene: TRBJ1-3; abundance: -; d_gene: TRBD1; len: 17; v_gene: TRBV9; CDR3nt: TGTGCCAGCAGCGTCTGGGGACAGGGGATCTCTGGAAACACCATATATTTT; CDR3aa: CASSVWGQGISGNTIYF
j_gene: TRBJ2-5; abundance: -; d_gene: -; len: 16; v_gene: TRBV5-1; CDR3nt: TGCGCCAGCAGCTTGGGGGGAGACCCGGGAAGAGAGACCCAGTACTTC; CDR3aa: CASSLGGDPGRETQYF
j_gene: TRBJ2-7; abundance: -; d_gene: -; len: 11; v_gene: TRBV20-1; CDR3nt: TGCAGTGCTAGGTCGGGCTACGAGCAGTACTTC; CDR3aa: CSARSGYEQYF
j_gene: TRBJ2-5; abundance: -; d_gene: TRBD1; len: 15; v_gene: TRBV9; CDR3nt: TGTGCCAGCAGCGTAGAGGGGACAGGGTTCGGGACCCAGTACTTC; CDR3aa: CASSVEGTGFGTQYF
j_gene: TRBJ2-7; abundance: -; d_gene: TRBD1; len: 15; v_gene: TRBV28; CDR3nt: TGTGCCAGCAGTCCACCCACAGGGGGCGCTTACGAGCAGTACTTC; CDR3aa: CASSPPTGGAYEQYF
j_gene: TRBJ2-7; abundance: -; d_gene: -; len: 15; v_gene: TRBV7-2; CDR3nt: TGTGCCAGCAGCACCTCGGTCGGGCAGAACTACGAGCAGTACTTC; CDR3aa: CASSTSVGQNYEQYF
j_gene: TRBJ2-7; abundance: -; d_gene: -; len: 12; v_gene: TRBV29-1; CDR3nt: TGCAGCGCCATGGACACCCCCTACGAGCAGTACTTC; CDR3aa: CSAMDTPYEQYF
j_gene: TRBJ1-2; abundance: -; d_gene: -; len: 14; v_gene: TRBV28; CDR3nt: TGTGCCAGCCGTGAACAATCCTTTAACTATGGCTACACCTTC; CDR3aa: CASREQSFNYGYTF
j_gene: TRBJ1-5; abundance: -; d_gene: -; len: 12; v_gene: TRBV6-1; CDR3nt: TGTGCCAGCAGGGAGAGTTCTCAGCCCCAGCATTTT; CDR3aa: CASRESSQPQHF
j_gene: TRBJ2-1; abundance: -; d_gene: -; len: 17; v_gene: TRBV5-4; CDR3nt: TGTGCCAGCAGCTTTGGGGGGTCCGGGACACTATACAATGAGCAGTTCTTC; CDR3aa: CASSFGGSGTLYNEQFF
j_gene: TRBJ2-3; abundance: once; d_gene: -; len: 17; v_gene: TRBV4-3; CDR3nt: TGCGCCAGCAGCCAAGATGTTGGACGGGCCTTCACAGATACGCAGTATTTT; CDR3aa: CASSQDVGRAFTDTQYF
j_gene: TRBJ2-3; abundance: -; d_gene: TRBD1; len: 14; v_gene: TRBV5-6; CDR3nt: TGTGCCAGCAGCGACGGGACAGCCACAGATACGCAGTATTTT; CDR3aa: CASSDGTATDTQYF
j_gene: TRBJ2-2; abundance: -; d_gene: -; len: 15; v_gene: TRBV6-4; CDR3nt: TGTGCCAGCAGTAAAGACAGGGAGGGCCACGGGGAGCTGTTTTTT; CDR3aa: CASSKDREGHGELFF
j_gene: TRBJ1-5; abundance: -; d_gene: -; len: 11; v_gene: TRBV28; CDR3nt: TGTGCCAGCAGTTCCAGGGATCCCCAGCATTTT; CDR3aa: CASSSRDPQHF
j_gene: TRBJ2-1; abundance: -; d_gene: TRBD2; len: 15; v_gene: TRBV5-1; CDR3nt: TGCGCCAGCAGCTTTCTCGCGGGGGGGCCCAATGAGCAGTTCTTC; CDR3aa: CASSFLAGGPNEQFF
j_gene: TRBJ1-6; abundance: -; d_gene: -; len: 16; v_gene: TRBV2; CDR3nt: TGTGCCAGCAGTGAAATGGGGGGGGCTGACAATTCACCCCTCCACTTT; CDR3aa: CASSEMGGADNSPLHF
j_gene: TRBJ2-7; abundance: -; d_gene: -; len: 15; v_gene: TRBV28; CDR3nt: TGTGCCAGCAGCGTGGGGGGCTCAAGCTCCTACGAGCAGTACTTC; CDR3aa: CASSVGGSSSYEQYF
j_gene: TRBJ2-1; abundance: few; d_gene: -; len: 14; v_gene: TRBV5-1; CDR3nt: TGCGCCAGCAGCTTTCTATTTTCCGACAATGAGCAGTTCTTC; CDR3aa: CASSFLFSDNEQFF
j_gene: TRBJ2-7; abundance: -; d_gene: -; len: 16; v_gene: TRBV28; CDR3nt: TGTGCCAGCAGTAGGTCCAATCGGGACACCACCTACGAGCAGTACTTC; CDR3aa: CASSRSNRDTTYEQYF
j_gene: TRBJ1-3; abundance: few; d_gene: -; len: 14; v_gene: TRBV7-8; CDR3nt: TGTGCCAGCAGCTTACGAGGTTCTGGAAACACCATATATTTT; CDR3aa: CASSLRGSGNTIYF
j_gene: TRBJ2-2; abundance: -; d_gene: TRBD1; len: 15; v_gene: TRBV5-6; CDR3nt: TGTGCCAGCAGCTCAACACGACAGGGGCCCGGGGAGCTGTTTTTT; CDR3aa: CASSSTRQGPGELFF
j_gene: TRBJ1-4; abundance: -; d_gene: -; len: 15; v_gene: TRBV11-2; CDR3nt: TGTGCCAGCAGCCCCCGGGACGGCGACTCAGAAAAACTGTTTTTT; CDR3aa: CASSPRDGDSEKLFF
j_gene: TRBJ1-2; abundance: -; d_gene: -; len: 14; v_gene: TRBV5-6; CDR3nt: TGTGCCAGCAGCCCTCAAGGACAGAGCTATGGCTACACCTTC; CDR3aa: CASSPQGQSYGYTF
j_gene: TRBJ1-2; abundance: -; d_gene: -; len: 13; v_gene: TRBV19; CDR3nt: TGTGCCAGTAGTATCCGACTTATTTATGGCTACACCTTC; CDR3aa: CASSIRLIYGYTF
j_gene: TRBJ2-1; abundance: -; d_gene: TRBD2; len: 18; v_gene: TRBV7-9; CDR3nt: TGTGCCAGCAGCTTATATGGCCCCCGGACTAGCGGGAGAGATGAGCAGTTCTTC; CDR3aa: CASSLYGPRTSGRDEQFF
j_gene: TRBJ2-4; abundance: -; d_gene: TRBD2; len: 15; v_gene: TRBV29-1; CDR3nt: TGCAGCGTTTATGGCGGGAGTCCAGCCAAAAACATTCAGTACTTC; CDR3aa: CSVYGGSPAKNIQYF
j_gene: TRBJ1-4; abundance: -; d_gene: TRBD1; len: 15; v_gene: TRBV9; CDR3nt: TGTGCCAGCAGCGGGCGGACAGGGGGCCAGGAAAAACTGTTTTTT; CDR3aa: CASSGRTGGQEKLFF
j_gene: TRBJ2-5; abundance: -; d_gene: -; len: 14; v_gene: TRBV18; CDR3nt: TGTGCCAGCTCACCGTTAGCGGTTCAAGAGACCCAGTACTTC; CDR3aa: CASSPLAVQETQYF
j_gene: TRBJ2-2; abundance: -; d_gene: -; len: 13; v_gene: TRBV28; CDR3nt: TGTGCCAGCAGCCTCAGAAATTTCGGGGAGCTGTTTTTT; CDR3aa: CASSLRNFGELFF
j_gene: TRBJ2-7; abundance: medium-sized; d_gene: TRBD1; len: 15; v_gene: TRBV5-6; CDR3nt: TGTGCCAGCAGCTTTCCAGGACAGGGAGTATACGAGCAGTACTTC; CDR3aa: CASSFPGQGVYEQYF
j_gene: TRBJ2-7; abundance: few; d_gene: TRBD2; len: 11; v_gene: TRBV20-1; CDR3nt: TGCAGTGCCCCGGGAGGGCACGAGCAGTACTTC; CDR3aa: CSAPGGHEQYF
j_gene: TRBJ2-3; abundance: -; d_gene: -; len: 14; v_gene: TRBV27; CDR3nt: TGTGCCAGCGCGTGGGGTAGAAGCACAGATACGCAGTATTTT; CDR3aa: CASAWGRSTDTQYF
j_gene: TRBJ2-7; abundance: -; d_gene: TRBD2; len: 14; v_gene: TRBV13; CDR3nt: TGTGCCAGCAGCTCGCTAGCGGGAGCCCACGAGCAGTACTTC; CDR3aa: CASSSLAGAHEQYF
j_gene: TRBJ1-5; abundance: -; d_gene: -; len: 15; v_gene: TRBV19; CDR3nt: TGTGCCAGTAGTATGCCAGGGGCCTTAAATCAGCCCCAGCATTTT; CDR3aa: CASSMPGALNQPQHF
j_gene: TRBJ2-2; abundance: -; d_gene: TRBD2; len: 17; v_gene: TRBV27; CDR3nt: TGTGCCAGCAGTGGGGTAGCGGGAGTTCACCACACCGGGGAGCTGTTTTTT; CDR3aa: CASSGVAGVHHTGELFF
j_gene: TRBJ1-1; abundance: few; d_gene: -; len: 15; v_gene: TRBV7-9; CDR3nt: TGTGCCAGCAGCCAACCAGGGACAATGAACACTGAAGCTTTCTTT; CDR3aa: CASSQPGTMNTEAFF
j_gene: TRBJ2-5; abundance: few; d_gene: -; len: 18; v_gene: TRBV4-2; CDR3nt: TGTGCCAGCAGCCAAGTAACTGGCGGGGATTCTCTACAAGAGACCCAGTACTTC; CDR3aa: CASSQVTGGDSLQETQYF
j_gene: TRBJ2-1; abundance: -; d_gene: TRBD2; len: 14; v_gene: TRBV19; CDR3nt: TGTGCCAGTAGGACGGGACTAGCCCACAATGAGCAGTTCTTC; CDR3aa: CASRTGLAHNEQFF
j_gene: TRBJ2-5; abundance: -; d_gene: -; len: 14; v_gene: TRBV27; CDR3nt: TGTGCCAGCAGTTTGACAGGTTTCCAAGAGACCCAGTACTTC; CDR3aa: CASSLTGFQETQYF
j_gene: TRBJ1-2; abundance: -; d_gene: -; len: 12; v_gene: TRBV19; CDR3nt: TGTGCCAGTAGAGCCTGGGCCGGAGGCTACACCTTC; CDR3aa: CASRAWAGGYTF
j_gene: TRBJ1-2; abundance: -; d_gene: -; len: 15; v_gene: TRBV13; CDR3nt: TGTGCCAGCAGCTTAGAGCCAGCCTCTAACTATGGCTACACCTTC; CDR3aa: CASSLEPASNYGYTF
j_gene: TRBJ1-3; abundance: -; d_gene: TRBD1; len: 15; v_gene: TRBV4-3; CDR3nt: TGCGCCAGCAGCCAACAAACAGGGGCTGGAAACACCATATATTTT; CDR3aa: CASSQQTGAGNTIYF
j_gene: TRBJ1-2; abundance: -; d_gene: -; len: 10; v_gene: TRBV20-1; CDR3nt: TGCAGTGCTACACGGGAGGGCTACACCTTC; CDR3aa: CSATREGYTF